The 28 T cell receptor beta chains in this list originate from one sample, sequenced in a study of OX40 agonist ivuxolimab in advanced cancers. Sequencing was performed with immunoSEQ multiplex PCR; in TCRdb, only in-frame clones are kept and a portion is missing. The data contain about 62,000 clones, over 75% of them singletons. The source material was CD4+ or CD8+ T cells sorted from blood, sampled in a trial of the OX40 agonist ivuxolimab. The receptors shown here come from an adult with an advanced solid tumor such as melanoma, head and neck, liver or kidney cancer.

This clone occurred once. This chain links TRBV4-3 with TRBJ2-1, with 8 bases identical to TRBD2. The CDR3 length is 19 residues. The V and J ends lost 1 base and 1 base, in that order; junction bases with no gene match: 12. The germline V gene encodes CDR1 LGHNA and CDR2 YSLEER. The DNA for the CDR3 is TGCGCCAGCAGCCAAGTGAGTAGCGGGACTAGGGGGTCCTACAATGAGCAGTTCTTC. The encoded protein is CASSQVSSGTRGSYNEQFF.

The chain recombines TRBV2 with TRBJ1-1; 11 bases match TRBD1. J gave up 4 bases and V 7 bases, and 11 bases lay outside the gene matches. Looked up from germline, CDR1 is SNHLY and CDR2 is FYNNEI. CDR3 length: 16 residues. CDR3 DNA: TGTGCCAGCAATAGGGAAGGACAGGGGGCGGGCACTGAAGCTTTCTTT. Translating gives CASNREGQGAGTEAFF.

The chain combines TRBV5-5 with TRBJ1-1; D may be TRBD1 (6 bases). With 4 bases removed from V and 1 base from J, the gap between germline ends came to 23 bases. Looked up from germline, CDR1 is SGHKS and CDR2 is YYEKEE (reference sequence). The CDR3 runs to 18 residues. The CDR3, as DNA: TGTGCCAGCAGCCTTTACAGGGTTCCGGGGCCTTCGAACACTGAAGCTTTCTTT. As protein: CASSLYRVPGPSNTEAFF.

The chain joins TRBV6-6 to TRBJ1-5; the D is unclear. The V end was cut by 6 bases, the J end by 0 bases, with 12 bases between. This CDR3 is built from 15 residues. Germline loops: CDR1 MNHNY, CDR2 SVGAGI (reference sequence). CDR3 in amino acids: CASRTTLYSNQPQHF. DNA of the CDR3: TGTGCCAGCAGAACGACCCTTTATAGCAATCAGCCCCAGCATTTT.

This chain uses TRBV19 with TRBJ2-7; the D gene is possibly TRBD1 (6 bases). The CDR3 covers 15 residues. V was pared by 5 bases and J by 9 bases, with 23 bases between. CDR1 and CDR2 (germline): LNHDA, SQIVND (reference sequence). The CDR3 region has the DNA TGTGCCAGTAGTTCCGCCCGGGACACTCAGACCCCGCAGTACTTC. Protein: CASSSARDTQTPQYF.

V is TRBV5-1 and J is TRBJ2-7; D possibly corresponds to TRBD1 (5 bases). The germline V and J ends were trimmed by 6 bases and 0 bases, with 16 bases remaining between them. Germline values: CDR1 SGHRS, CDR2 YFSETQ. The CDR3 extends over 15 amino acids. CDR3 nucleotide sequence: TGCGCCAGCACCGTCATGGGGCAGGGCTCCTACGAGCAGTACTTC. It specifies CASTVMGQGSYEQYF.

This chain uses TRBV6-5 with TRBJ2-6; no definite D call. Germline V gene data show CDR1 as MNHEY and CDR2 as SVGAGI. This CDR3 spans 15 amino acids. Trimming pared 2 bases from V and 0 bases from J, leaving 5 bases between. In DNA form, the CDR3 reads TGTGCCAGCAGTTACCGTGACTCTGGGGCCAACGTCCTGACTTTC. Translated: CASSYRDSGANVLTF.

The rearrangement uses TRBV7-8 and TRBJ2-1; D is perhaps TRBD1 (5 bases). Germline values: CDR1 SGHVS, CDR2 FQNEAQ. V lost 1 base, J lost 6 bases, and 10 bases lay in between. There are 14 residues in the CDR3. CDR3 region: CASSLDSRANEQFF. CDR3 DNA: TGTGCCAGCAGCTTAGATAGCAGGGCCAATGAGCAGTTCTTC. The full variable domain, completed using reference TRBV7-8 and TRBJ2-1, is GAGVSQSPRYKVAKRGQDVALRCDPISGHVSLFWYQQALGQGPEFLTYFQNEAQLDKSGLPSDRFFAERPEGSVSTLKIQRTQQEDSAVYLCASSLDSRANEQFFGPGTRLTVL.

V is TRBV5-1 and J is TRBJ2-7; TRBD2 agrees at 13 bases. CDR3 length: 17 residues. Germline CDR1 SGHRS, CDR2 YFSETQ. Unmatched junction bases numbered 11, after V lost 3 bases and J lost 5 bases. The CDR3 DNA sequence: TGCGCCAGCAGCTCGATACTAGCGGGGGGGACTCCCGACGAGCAGTACTTC. It is translated as CASSSILAGGTPDEQYF.

This chain joins TRBV5-1 and TRBJ2-5, with 11 nucleotides matching TRBD2. The germline CDR1 and CDR2 sequences are SGHRS and YFSETQ. The V segment lost 0 bases and the J segment 5 bases; nucleotides outside the gene matches: 9. This CDR3 is built from 17 residues. The CDR3 sequence is CASSLAASGGRGETQYF. The CDR3 bases are TGCGCCAGCAGCTTGGCCGCTAGCGGGGGGCGTGGGGAGACCCAGTACTTC.

This chain joins TRBV19 and TRBJ2-1; 11 bases are shared with TRBD2. The CDR3 contains 15 residues. Germline CDR1 and CDR2: LNHDA and SQIVND (reference sequence). Trimming took 4 bases from V and 3 from J; bases not matched to a gene: 2. The CDR3 DNA reads as TGTGCCAGTAGTAGACTAGCGGGAAGCTACAATGAGCAGTTCTTC. It encodes CASSRLAGSYNEQFF.

The J gene is TRBJ2-1, the V gene TRBV15; unclear D gene. Looked up from germline, CDR1 is LNHNV and CDR2 is YYDKDF (reference sequence). The CDR3 covers 13 residues. Trimming removed 0 bases at V and 6 bases at J, with 6 bases between. This CDR3 reads CATSRDPSNEQFF. CDR3 DNA sequence: TGTGCCACCAGCAGAGATCCCAGCAATGAGCAGTTCTTC. Complete variable domain (other parts from reference TRBV15 and TRBJ2-1): DAMVIQNPRYQVTQFGKPVTLSCSQTLNHNVMYWYQQKSSQAPKLLFHYYDKDFNNEADTPDNFQSRRPNTSFCFLDIRSPGLGDTAMYLCATSRDPSNEQFFGPGTRLTVL.

The chain combines TRBV28 with TRBJ2-1; possible D gene TRBD1, 5 bases. V was shortened by 3 bases and J by 8 bases, with 8 bases between the two germline ends. CDR1 MDHEN and CDR2 SYDVKM come from the germline V gene. This CDR3 region has 12 residues. The CDR3 region has the DNA TGTGCCAGCAGTTTTCAGGGCGATGAGCAGTTCTTC. As protein: CASSFQGDEQFF.

The rearrangement joins TRBV14 to TRBJ2-5; D is perhaps TRBD2 (6 bases). CDR3 length: 15 amino acids. The germline CDR1 and CDR2 sequences are SGHDN and FVKESK. The V and J ends lost 1 base and 4 bases respectively, with 13 bases between them. The CDR3 protein is CASSQVRGGVETQYF. The CDR3 nucleotides are TGTGCCAGCAGCCAAGTCCGGGGCGGGGTAGAGACCCAGTACTTC.

The chain links TRBV29-1 to TRBJ1-2; no clear D gene. Trimming pared 1 base from V and 4 bases from J, leaving 13 bases between. The CDR3 covers 14 residues. From germline, CDR1 is SQVTM and CDR2 ANQGSEA. The CDR3 nucleotides are TGCAGCGTTGAAGGAAATATCAGCCCCTATGGCTACACCTTC. Translating gives CSVEGNISPYGYTF.

This clone was seen only once. This chain links TRBV28 with TRBJ2-4, with a tentative D call TRBD2 (6 bases). There are 16 residues in the CDR3. V lost 3 bases and J 0 bases, leaving 12 bases between the germline ends. The germline V gene encodes CDR1 MDHEN and CDR2 SYDVKM. CDR3 in amino acids: CASSFTGTLAKNIQYF. The CDR3 nucleotides are TGTGCCAGCAGTTTCACCGGGACTCTAGCCAAAAACATTCAGTACTTC.

In its sample, this clone was seen a few times. The chain employs TRBV6-1 and TRBJ1-1; D unresolved. Trimming cost V 5 bases and J 4 bases, with 14 bases left between them. The CDR3 contains 14 residues. Germline assignment: CDR1 MNHNS and CDR2 SASEGT. The CDR3 reads CASSFLGEGTEAFF. CDR3 nucleotides: TGTGCCAGCAGTTTTCTGGGAGAGGGCACTGAAGCTTTCTTT.

This clone appeared once. The chain uses TRBV9 and TRBJ2-6, with TRBD1 matching over 12 bases. Germline V gene sequence: CDR1 SGDLS, CDR2 YYNGEE. This CDR3 is built from 21 residues. V was pared by 0 bases and J by 2 bases, with 12 bases of the junction left unmatched. In DNA, the CDR3 is TGTGCCAGCAGCGTAGGAATTCAGTCGGGGACAGGGGGCGCTGGGGCCAACGTCCTGACTTTC. This encodes CASSVGIQSGTGGAGANVLTF.

The V and J genes are TRBV5-1 and TRBJ2-1; 14 bases are shared with TRBD2. The CDR3 consists of 16 residues. Trimming at V came to 3 bases and at J to 7 bases, leaving 6 bases not matched to a gene. Germline CDR1 SGHRS, CDR2 YFSETQ. CDR3: CASSWMTSGGENEQFF. CDR3 sequence (DNA): TGCGCCAGCAGCTGGATGACTAGCGGGGGGGAAAATGAGCAGTTCTTC.

V is TRBV7-2 and J is TRBJ1-3, with D perhaps TRBD1 (6 bases). Germline V CDR1 and CDR2: SGHTA, FQGNSA. CDR3 length equals 15 residues. Trimming cost V 5 bases and J 0 bases, with 11 bases left between them. This CDR3 reads CASSDGTLSGNTIYF. The CDR3 DNA sequence: TGTGCCAGCAGCGATGGGACACTCTCTGGAAACACCATATATTTT.

J is TRBJ1-4 and V is TRBV16, with D unresolved. Germline CDR1 and CDR2: KGHSY and FQNENV. Trimming stripped 3 bases from V and 5 bases from J, with 10 bases between. This CDR3 is 14 amino acids long. CDR3 residues: CASSQIQNNEKLFF. CDR3 DNA: TGTGCCAGCAGCCAGATACAGAACAATGAAAAACTGTTTTTT.

The genes are TRBV18 and TRBJ2-1; D is unresolved. In germline, CDR1 is KGHSH, CDR2 LQKENI. V dropped 0 bases and J dropped 0 bases, with 18 bases sitting between them. The CDR3 runs to 19 residues. Here the CDR3 reads CASSPPSAEQRSSYNEQFF. The DNA for the CDR3 is TGTGCCAGCTCACCACCATCCGCGGAGCAAAGGAGCTCCTACAATGAGCAGTTCTTC. Supplemented by reference TRBV18 and TRBJ2-1, the full variable domain reads NAGVMQNPRHLVRRRGQEARLRCSPMKGHSHVYWYRQLPEEGLKFMVYLQKENIIDESGMPKERFSAEFPKEGPSILRIQQVVRGDSAAYFCASSPPSAEQRSSYNEQFFGPGTRLTVL.

V is TRBV5-1 and J is TRBJ2-1; no definite D call. The length of the CDR3 is 12 residues. Germline V lookup: CDR1 SGHRS, CDR2 YFSETQ. The V end was cut by 2 bases, the J end by 8 bases, with 8 bases between. CDR3 sequence (DNA): TGCGCCAGCAGCTTAGAGGCCCATGAGCAGTTCTTC. This encodes CASSLEAHEQFF. The variable domain in full, completed from reference TRBV5-1 and TRBJ2-1, reads KAGVTQTPRYLIKTRGQQVTLSCSPISGHRSVSWYQQTPGQGLQFLFEYFSETQRNKGNFPGRFSGRQFSNSRSEMNVSTLELGDSALYLCASSLEAHEQFFGPGTRLTVL.

V usage is TRBV5-1 and J usage is TRBJ2-1; the match to TRBD2 covers 9 bases. The length of the CDR3 is 16 residues. Trimming took 4 bases from V and 1 from J; bases not matched to a gene: 6. Germline CDR1 SGHRS, CDR2 YFSETQ. The CDR3 DNA reads TGCGCCAGCAGCCCTCTTAGCGGGGGATCCTACAATGAGCAGTTCTTC. Protein sequence: CASSPLSGGSYNEQFF.

J is TRBJ2-1 and V is TRBV4-3, with 8 bases that match TRBD2. Germline V gives CDR1 LGHNA, CDR2 YSLEER. This CDR3 contains 17 residues. Trimming removed 1 base from V and 7 bases from J; junction bases left unmatched: 12. The CDR3 spells CASSQGRGSGEWNEQFF. DNA for the CDR3: TGCGCCAGCAGCCAAGGTAGGGGTAGCGGGGAGTGGAATGAGCAGTTCTTC.

The V gene is TRBV10-3, the J gene TRBJ2-7; D remains unclear. V was shortened by 6 bases and J by 0 bases, with 3 bases between the two germline ends. The CDR3 has 11 amino acids. Germline lookup yields CDR1 ENHRY and CDR2 SYGVKD. The CDR3 sequence is CAISSSYEQYF. The CDR3 nucleotides are TGTGCCATCAGCAGCTCCTACGAGCAGTACTTC.

V is TRBV7-9 and J is TRBJ2-2, with 9 bases lining up with TRBD1. This CDR3 has 18 amino acids. Losses at the gene ends were 5 bases for V and 4 bases for J; bases not matched to a gene: 14. Germline V CDR1 and CDR2: SEHNR, FQNEAQ (reference sequence). CDR3 protein: CASSRSSGTGTFTGELFF. Written as DNA, the CDR3 is TGTGCCAGCAGCCGCTCCTCCGGGACAGGGACGTTCACCGGGGAGCTGTTTTTT. The whole variable domain, remainder taken from reference TRBV7-9 and TRBJ2-2, is DTGVSQNPRHKITKRGQNVTFRCDPISEHNRLYWYRQTLGQGPEFLTYFQNEAQLEKSRLLSDRFSAERPKGSFSTLEIQRTEQGDSAMYLCASSRSSGTGTFTGELFFGEGSRLTVL.

The V call is TRBV13, the J call TRBJ2-7, with 8 positions matching TRBD1. V was pared by 5 bases and J by 2 bases, with 5 bases of the junction left unmatched. CDR1 PRHDT and CDR2 FYEKMQ come from the germline V gene (reference sequence). The CDR3 sequence is 14 residues long. The CDR3 region is CASSPDRGTYEQYF. The CDR3 nucleotides are TGTGCCAGCAGCCCAGACAGGGGAACCTACGAGCAGTACTTC.